The 14 T cell receptor beta chains reported below all come from one sample, sequenced in a study of shared clonotypes between healthy human individuals (dated by TCRdb to between 2020 and 2021). The receptor library was made with the immunoSEQ multiplex PCR assay. The immuneACCESS repertoire file appears here via TCRdb, limited to in-frame rearrangements. These files lack a portion of the clones; in checked studies, under half of the deficit traces to unresolved V genes, and the cause of the others is not known. The sample records more than 1 million clones, about four fifths of which are singletons. The top ten clones comprise under 0.6% of the sample. The sequenced sample was memory CD4+ T cells from PBMCs. Sample cell subset or site, as interpreted from the label and publication: CD45RA-negative fraction. The receptors here all came from a man younger than 35 in good health. Some clones in this sample may be carry-over from other donors' samples.

A single count supports this clone. The chain carries TRBV29-1 and TRBJ2-1, with TRBD1 matching 7 bases. The CDR3 contains 14 residues. V shed 4 bases, J shed 4 bases, and the junction held 7 bases outside the gene matches. The V gene's germline CDR1 is SQVTM and CDR2 ANQGSEA. This chain's CDR3 is CSVALQGSYNEQFF. The CDR3 DNA is TGCAGCGTTGCCTTACAGGGGTCATACAATGAGCAGTTCTTC.

This sequence joins TRBV7-2 and TRBJ2-7; D unresolved. CDR1 is SGHTA and CDR2 is FQGNSA in the germline V gene. The V and J ends lost 5 bases and 6 bases respectively, with 8 bases between them. The CDR3 length is 11 residues. The CDR3 spells CASSRTAEQYF. The DNA of the CDR3 is TGTGCCAGCAGCAGGACGGCCGAGCAGTACTTC.

The chain links TRBV21-1 to TRBJ1-2. TRBV21-1 is described as a pseudogene. This CDR3 is 12 amino acids long. DNA of the CDR3: TGTGCCAGCAGCCCCAGGGGGGGTGGCTACACCTTC. Protein: CASSPRGGGYTF.

The chain joins TRBV28 to TRBJ2-7; either TRBD1 or TRBD2 may fit D (5 bases each). The V end was cut by 1 base, the J end by 4 bases, with 8 bases between. This CDR3 is built from 13 residues. Looked up from germline, CDR1 is MDHEN and CDR2 is SYDVKM. CDR3 sequence reads: CASSLSGRYEQYF. The CDR3, as DNA: TGTGCCAGCAGTTTATCGGGGCGTTACGAGCAGTACTTC.

This chain connects TRBV4-2 to TRBJ1-1, with D unclear. CDR3 length equals 17 residues. Trimming left V 0 bases short and J 3 bases short, with 17 bases between. The germline CDR1 and CDR2 sequences are LGHNA and YNFKEQ. CDR3 in amino acids: CASSQELAGQIYTEAFF. CDR3 sequence (DNA): TGTGCCAGCAGCCAAGAATTGGCGGGCCAGATCTACACTGAAGCTTTCTTT.

V is TRBV7-9 and J is TRBJ2-7, with 7 nucleotides matching TRBD2. Germline V gene lookup returns CDR1 SEHNR and CDR2 FQNEAQ (reference sequence). V was clipped by 8 bases and J by 3 bases; unmatched bases: 13. This CDR3 contains 15 residues. CDR3 sequence: CASSEGASGLYEQYF. The CDR3 DNA reads TGTGCCAGCTCCGAAGGGGCTAGCGGTCTCTACGAGCAGTACTTC.

This clone was detected many times. The V gene is TRBV7-2, the J gene TRBJ2-7; D uncertain. Per the germline V gene, CDR1 is SGHTA and CDR2 is FQGNSA. Deletions cut 1 base from V and 6 bases from J, with 10 bases between. The CDR3 has 13 residues. This CDR3 is CASSLGGSLEQYF. Written as DNA, the CDR3 is TGTGCCAGCAGCTTAGGAGGAAGTCTCGAGCAGTACTTC. The full variable domain, rest sourced from reference TRBV7-2 and TRBJ2-7, is GAGVSQSPSNKVTEKGKDVELRCDPISGHTALYWYRQSLGQGLEFLIYFQGNSAPDKSGLPSDRFSAERTGGSVSTLTIQRTQQEDSAVYLCASSLGGSLEQYFGPGTRLTVT.

The J gene is TRBJ1-5, the V gene TRBV5-8, with D perhaps matching TRBD1 (5 bases). Germline CDR1 SGHTS, CDR2 YDEGEE. The CDR3 has 16 amino acids. Trimming removed 3 bases at V and 4 bases at J, with 17 bases between. CDR3: CASSWGTGVGNQPQHF. The CDR3 nucleotides are TGTGCCAGCAGCTGGGGGACGGGAGTTGGAAATCAGCCCCAGCATTTT.

This clone has a single count. The V call is TRBV10-3, the J call TRBJ2-2; D uncertain. From germline, CDR1 is ENHRY and CDR2 SYGVKD. V lost 10 bases and J 6 bases, leaving 9 bases between the germline ends. This CDR3 has 11 residues. The CDR3, as DNA: TGTGCCACTGCTGCAGCCGGGGAGCTGTTTTTT. Encoded protein: CATAAAGELFF.

This clone showed up just once. The chain uses TRBV18 and TRBJ1-1; D is uncertain. CDR1 and CDR2 from the germline V gene are KGHSH and LQKENI. This CDR3 spans 13 amino acids. Trimming took off 6 bases at V and 1 base at J, with 9 bases between the two ends. This chain's CDR3 is CASSYDKNTEAFF. The DNA of the CDR3 is TGTGCCAGCTCGTATGACAAGAACACTGAAGCTTTCTTT.

The chain employs TRBV7-3 and TRBJ2-3; a weak D match, TRBD1 (5 bases). The CDR3 is made up of 13 amino acids. Between the trimmed V and J ends, which lost 5 bases and 3 bases, there was a span of 9 bases. In germline, CDR1 is SGHTA, CDR2 FQGTGA. Here the CDR3 reads CASSRGQTDTQYF. DNA of the CDR3: TGTGCCAGCAGCAGGGGCCAGACAGATACGCAGTATTTT. Filled out from reference TRBV7-3 and TRBJ2-3, the complete variable domain reads GAGVSQTPSNKVTEKGKYVELRCDPISGHTALYWYRQSLGQGPEFLIYFQGTGAADDSGLPNDRFFAVRPEGSVSTLKIQRTERGDSAVYLCASSRGQTDTQYFGPGTRLTVL.

This sequence joins TRBV28 and TRBJ1-1; D unresolved. This CDR3 is 12 amino acids long. Per germline, CDR1 MDHEN and CDR2 SYDVKM. The V gene lost 2 bases and the J gene lost 9 bases, with 10 bases spanning the gap. CDR3 nucleotide sequence: TGTGCCAGCAGTTTAGGGGTTTTTAAAGCTTTCTTT. It translates to CASSLGVFKAFF.

The V gene is TRBV19, the J gene TRBJ2-1; 11 bases match TRBD2. V shed 6 bases and J 5 bases; nucleotides not matched to a gene: 6. The CDR3 covers 15 residues. Germline CDR1 LNHDA, CDR2 SQIVND (reference sequence). The CDR3 DNA follows: TGTGCCAGTAGGACTAGCGGGATCCTAAACAATGAGCAGTTCTTC. Translation gives CASRTSGILNNEQFF. The full variable domain, its missing parts supplied by reference TRBV19 and TRBJ2-1, is DGGITQSPKYLFRKEGQNVTLSCEQNLNHDAMYWYRQDPGQGLRLIYYSQIVNDFQKGDIAEGYSVSREKKESFPLTVTSAQKNPTAFYLCASRTSGILNNEQFFGPGTRLTVL.

V usage is TRBV15 and J usage is TRBJ2-7; TRBD2 agrees at 16 bases. V was pared by 3 bases and J by 6 bases, with 5 bases of the junction left unmatched. The CDR3 contains 16 residues. Germline V gene sequence: CDR1 LNHNV, CDR2 YYDKDF (reference sequence). Here the CDR3 reads CATSRGLAGGVVEQYF. CDR3 coding DNA: TGTGCCACCAGCAGGGGACTAGCGGGAGGGGTGGTCGAGCAGTACTTC.